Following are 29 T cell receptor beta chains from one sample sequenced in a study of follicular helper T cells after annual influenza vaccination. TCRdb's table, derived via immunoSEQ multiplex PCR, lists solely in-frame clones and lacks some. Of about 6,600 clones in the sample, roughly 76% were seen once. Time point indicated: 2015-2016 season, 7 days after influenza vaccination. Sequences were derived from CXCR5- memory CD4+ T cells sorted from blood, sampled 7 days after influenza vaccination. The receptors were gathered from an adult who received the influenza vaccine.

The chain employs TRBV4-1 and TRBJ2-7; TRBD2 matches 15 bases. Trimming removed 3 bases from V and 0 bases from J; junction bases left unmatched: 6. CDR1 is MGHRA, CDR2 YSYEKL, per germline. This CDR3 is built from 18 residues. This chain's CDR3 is CASSQGTSGGTASYEQYF. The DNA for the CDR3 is TGCGCCAGCAGCCAGGGGACTAGCGGGGGGACCGCCTCCTACGAGCAGTACTTC.

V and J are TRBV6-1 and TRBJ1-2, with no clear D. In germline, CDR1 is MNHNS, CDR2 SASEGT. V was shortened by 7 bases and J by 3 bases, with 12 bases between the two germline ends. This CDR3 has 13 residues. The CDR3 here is CASNPRRDYGYTF. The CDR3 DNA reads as TGTGCCAGCAACCCCCGGCGGGACTATGGCTACACCTTC.

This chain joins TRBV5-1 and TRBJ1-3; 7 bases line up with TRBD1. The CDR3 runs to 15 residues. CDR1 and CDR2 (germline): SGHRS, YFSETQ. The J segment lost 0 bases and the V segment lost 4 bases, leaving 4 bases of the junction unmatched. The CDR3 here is CASSPNRGSGNTIYF. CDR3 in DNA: TGCGCCAGCAGCCCGAACAGGGGCTCTGGAAACACCATATATTTT.

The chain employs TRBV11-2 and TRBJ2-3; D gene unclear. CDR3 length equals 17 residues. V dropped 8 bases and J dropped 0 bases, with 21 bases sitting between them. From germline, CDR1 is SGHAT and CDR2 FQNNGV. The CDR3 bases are TGTGCCAGCGGAATGGGGATTATAGTTGCTAGCACAGATACGCAGTATTTT. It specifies CASGMGIIVASTDTQYF.

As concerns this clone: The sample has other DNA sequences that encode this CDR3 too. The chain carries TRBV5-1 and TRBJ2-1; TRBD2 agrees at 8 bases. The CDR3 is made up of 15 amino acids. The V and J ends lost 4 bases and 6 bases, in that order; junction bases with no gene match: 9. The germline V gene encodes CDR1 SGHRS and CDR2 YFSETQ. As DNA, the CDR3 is TGCGCCAGCAGCCTGCTTACCGGGGGGGCCAATGAGCAGTTCTTC. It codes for CASSLLTGGANEQFF.

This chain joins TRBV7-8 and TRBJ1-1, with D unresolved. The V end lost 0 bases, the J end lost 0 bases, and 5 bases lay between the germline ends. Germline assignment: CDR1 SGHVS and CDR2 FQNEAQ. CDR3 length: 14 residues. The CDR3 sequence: CASSLAEMNTEAFF. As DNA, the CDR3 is TGTGCCAGCAGCTTAGCAGAGATGAACACTGAAGCTTTCTTT.

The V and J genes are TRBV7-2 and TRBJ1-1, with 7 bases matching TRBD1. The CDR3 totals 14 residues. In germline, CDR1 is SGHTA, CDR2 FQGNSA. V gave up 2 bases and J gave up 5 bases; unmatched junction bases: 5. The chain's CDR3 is CASSLKGATTEAFF. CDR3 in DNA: TGTGCCAGCAGCTTAAAGGGGGCGACAACTGAAGCTTTCTTT.

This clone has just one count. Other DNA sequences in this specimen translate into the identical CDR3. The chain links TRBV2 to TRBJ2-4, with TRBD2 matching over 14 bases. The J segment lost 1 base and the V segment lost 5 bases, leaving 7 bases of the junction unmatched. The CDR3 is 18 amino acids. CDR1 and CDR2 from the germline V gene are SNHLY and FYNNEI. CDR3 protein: CASSKTSGGGRAKNIQYF. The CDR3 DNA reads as TGTGCCAGCAGTAAGACTAGCGGGGGGGGGCGGGCCAAAAACATTCAGTACTTC.

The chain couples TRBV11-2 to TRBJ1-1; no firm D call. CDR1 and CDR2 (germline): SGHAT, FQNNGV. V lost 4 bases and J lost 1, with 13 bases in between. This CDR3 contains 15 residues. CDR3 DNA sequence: TGTGCCAGCAGCTATCCCGGACGGAAGAACACTGAAGCTTTCTTT. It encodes CASSYPGRKNTEAFF.

The CDR3 bases are TGTGCCAGTGCCAGGGGGCTGCAATATGGCTACACCTTC. It yields the protein CASARGLQYGYTF. The chain couples TRBV6-5 to TRBJ1-2, with 8 bases fitting TRBD1. The V and J ends lost 9 bases and 5 bases, in that order; junction bases with no gene match: 8. The germline gives CDR1 MNHEY, CDR2 SVGAGI. The CDR3 has 13 amino acids.

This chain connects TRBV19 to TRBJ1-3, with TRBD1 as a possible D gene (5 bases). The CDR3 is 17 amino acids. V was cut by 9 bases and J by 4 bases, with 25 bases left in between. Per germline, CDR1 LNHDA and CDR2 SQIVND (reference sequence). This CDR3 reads CASTKLGNRRQGNTIYF. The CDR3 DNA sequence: TGTGCCAGCACGAAACTCGGGAACAGGCGTCAGGGAAACACCATATATTTT.

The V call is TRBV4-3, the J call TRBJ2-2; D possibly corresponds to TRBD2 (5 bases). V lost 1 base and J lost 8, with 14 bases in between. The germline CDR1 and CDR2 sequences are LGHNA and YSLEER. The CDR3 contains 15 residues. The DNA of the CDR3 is TGCGCCAGCAGCCAAGTAGCCATGCCGGGGGGGGAGCTGTTTTTT. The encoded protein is CASSQVAMPGGELFF.

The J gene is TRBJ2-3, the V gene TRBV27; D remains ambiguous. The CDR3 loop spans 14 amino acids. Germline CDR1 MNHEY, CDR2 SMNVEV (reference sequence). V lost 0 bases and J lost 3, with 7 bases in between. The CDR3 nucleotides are TGTGCCAGCAGTTTATCGGGCGTAACAGATACGCAGTATTTT. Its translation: CASSLSGVTDTQYF.

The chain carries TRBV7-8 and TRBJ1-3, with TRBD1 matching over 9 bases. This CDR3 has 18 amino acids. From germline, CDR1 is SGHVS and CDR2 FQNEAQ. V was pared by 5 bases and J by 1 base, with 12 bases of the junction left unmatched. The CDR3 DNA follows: TGTGCCAGCAGCGCGAGTCCCGGGACAGGGATATCTGGAAACACCATATATTTT. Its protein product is CASSASPGTGISGNTIYF.

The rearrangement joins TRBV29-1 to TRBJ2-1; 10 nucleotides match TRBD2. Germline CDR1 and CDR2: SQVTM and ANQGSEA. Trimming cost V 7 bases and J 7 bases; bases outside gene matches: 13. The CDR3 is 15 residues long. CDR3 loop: CSAAPERGGPNEQFF. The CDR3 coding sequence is TGCAGCGCTGCCCCCGAGCGGGGGGGCCCAAATGAGCAGTTCTTC.

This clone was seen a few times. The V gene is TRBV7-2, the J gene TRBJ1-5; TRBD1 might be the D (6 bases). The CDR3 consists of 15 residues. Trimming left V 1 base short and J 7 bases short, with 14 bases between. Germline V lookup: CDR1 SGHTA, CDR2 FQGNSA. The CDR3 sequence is CASSLVGGQGQPQHF. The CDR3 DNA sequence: TGTGCCAGCAGCTTAGTGGGGGGGCAGGGGCAGCCCCAGCATTTT.

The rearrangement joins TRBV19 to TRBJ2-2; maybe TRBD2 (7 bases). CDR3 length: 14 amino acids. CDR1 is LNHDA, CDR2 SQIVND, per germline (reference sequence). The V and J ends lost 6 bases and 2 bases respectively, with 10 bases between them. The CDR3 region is CASRRGGNTGELFF. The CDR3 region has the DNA TGTGCCAGTAGGAGGGGGGGAAACACCGGGGAGCTGTTTTTT.

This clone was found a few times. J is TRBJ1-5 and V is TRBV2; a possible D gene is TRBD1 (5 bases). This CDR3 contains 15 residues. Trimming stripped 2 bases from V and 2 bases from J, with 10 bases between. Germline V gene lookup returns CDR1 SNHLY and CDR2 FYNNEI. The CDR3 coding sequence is TGTGCCAGCAGTGAATGGGGGAAAGGCAATCAGCCCCAGCATTTT. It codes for CASSEWGKGNQPQHF. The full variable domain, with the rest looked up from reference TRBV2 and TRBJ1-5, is EPEVTQTPSHQVTQMGQEVILRCVPISNHLYFYWYRQILGQKVEFLVSFYNNEISEKSEIFDDQFSVERPDGSNFTLKIRSTKLEDSAMYFCASSEWGKGNQPQHFGDGTRLSIL.

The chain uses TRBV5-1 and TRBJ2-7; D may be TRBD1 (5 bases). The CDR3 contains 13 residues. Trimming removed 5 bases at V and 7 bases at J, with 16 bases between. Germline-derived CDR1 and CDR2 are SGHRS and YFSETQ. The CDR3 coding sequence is TGCGCCAGCAGTTCGCAGGGTGTATGGGAGCAGTACTTC. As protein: CASSSQGVWEQYF.

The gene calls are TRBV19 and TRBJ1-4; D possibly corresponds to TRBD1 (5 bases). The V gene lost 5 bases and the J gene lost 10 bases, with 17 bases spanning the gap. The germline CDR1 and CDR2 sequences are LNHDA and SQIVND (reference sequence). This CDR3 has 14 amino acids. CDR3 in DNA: TGTGCCAGTAGTCCCGGGACGCCGTCGGGAAAACTGTTTTTT. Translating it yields CASSPGTPSGKLFF. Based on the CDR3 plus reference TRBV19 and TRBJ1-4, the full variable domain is DGGITQSPKYLFRKEGQNVTLSCEQNLNHDAMYWYRQDPGQGLRLIYYSQIVNDFQKGDIAEGYSVSREKKESFPLTVTSAQKNPTAFYLCASSPGTPSGKLFFGSGTQLSVL.

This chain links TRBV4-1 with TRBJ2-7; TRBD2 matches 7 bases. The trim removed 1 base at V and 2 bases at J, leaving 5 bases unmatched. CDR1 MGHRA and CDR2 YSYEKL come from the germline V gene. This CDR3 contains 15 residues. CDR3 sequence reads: CASSQVRRGAYEQYF. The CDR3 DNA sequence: TGCGCCAGCAGCCAAGTCCGACGGGGGGCCTACGAGCAGTACTTC.

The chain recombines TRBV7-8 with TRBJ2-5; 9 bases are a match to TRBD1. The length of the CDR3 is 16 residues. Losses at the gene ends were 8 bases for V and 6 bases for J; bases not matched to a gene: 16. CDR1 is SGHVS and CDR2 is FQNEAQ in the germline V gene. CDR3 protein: CASLGSRDRVRKTQYF. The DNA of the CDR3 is TGTGCCAGCTTGGGGTCCCGGGACAGGGTACGAAAGACCCAGTACTTC.

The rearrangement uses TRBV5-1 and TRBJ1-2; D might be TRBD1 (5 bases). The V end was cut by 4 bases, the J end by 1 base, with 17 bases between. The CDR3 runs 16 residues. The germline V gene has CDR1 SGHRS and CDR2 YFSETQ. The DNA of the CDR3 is TGCGCCAGCAGCACGTTGCCGGGGCAGAATAACTATGGCTACACCTTC. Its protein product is CASSTLPGQNNYGYTF.

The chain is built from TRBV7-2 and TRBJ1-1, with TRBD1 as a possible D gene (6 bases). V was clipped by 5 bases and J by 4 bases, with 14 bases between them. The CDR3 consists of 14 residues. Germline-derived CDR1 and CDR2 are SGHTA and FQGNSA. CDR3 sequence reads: CASSRAGGSTEAFF. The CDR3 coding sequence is TGTGCCAGCAGCAGGGCGGGGGGCAGCACTGAAGCTTTCTTT.

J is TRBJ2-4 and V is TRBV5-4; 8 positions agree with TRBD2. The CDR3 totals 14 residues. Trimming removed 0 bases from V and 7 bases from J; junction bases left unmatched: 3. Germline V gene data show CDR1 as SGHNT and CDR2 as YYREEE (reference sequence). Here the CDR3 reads CASSLAASGNIQYF. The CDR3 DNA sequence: TGTGCCAGCAGCTTGGCCGCTAGCGGGAACATTCAGTACTTC.

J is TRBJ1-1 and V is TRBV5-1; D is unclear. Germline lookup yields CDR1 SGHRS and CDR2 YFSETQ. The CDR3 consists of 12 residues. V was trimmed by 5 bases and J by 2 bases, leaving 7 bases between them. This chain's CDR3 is CASSGGNTEAFF. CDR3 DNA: TGCGCCAGCAGTGGAGGAAACACTGAAGCTTTCTTT. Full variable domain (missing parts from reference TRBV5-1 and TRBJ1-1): KAGVTQTPRYLIKTRGQQVTLSCSPISGHRSVSWYQQTPGQGLQFLFEYFSETQRNKGNFPGRFSGRQFSNSRSEMNVSTLELGDSALYLCASSGGNTEAFFGQGTRLTVV.

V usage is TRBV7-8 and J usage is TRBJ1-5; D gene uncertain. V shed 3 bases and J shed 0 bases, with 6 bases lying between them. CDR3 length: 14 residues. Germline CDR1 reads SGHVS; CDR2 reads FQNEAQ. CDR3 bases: TGTGCCAGCAGCTTCGCCAATAGCAATCAGCCCCAGCATTTT. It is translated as CASSFANSNQPQHF. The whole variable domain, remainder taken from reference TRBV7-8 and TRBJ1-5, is GAGVSQSPRYKVAKRGQDVALRCDPISGHVSLFWYQQALGQGPEFLTYFQNEAQLDKSGLPSDRFFAERPEGSVSTLKIQRTQQEDSAVYLCASSFANSNQPQHFGDGTRLSIL.

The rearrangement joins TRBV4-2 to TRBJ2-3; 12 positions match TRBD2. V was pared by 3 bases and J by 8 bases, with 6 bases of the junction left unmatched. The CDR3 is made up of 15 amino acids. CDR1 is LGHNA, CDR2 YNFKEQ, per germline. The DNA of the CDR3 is TGTGCCAGCAGCCACGATACTAGCGGGGGGTCTACGCAGTATTTT. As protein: CASSHDTSGGSTQYF.

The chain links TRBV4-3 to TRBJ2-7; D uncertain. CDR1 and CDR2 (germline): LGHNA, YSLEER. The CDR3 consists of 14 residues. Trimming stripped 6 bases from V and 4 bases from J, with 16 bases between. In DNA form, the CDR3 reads TGCGCCAGCAGTACGGAAGCAAATCGATACGAGCAGTACTTC. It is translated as CASSTEANRYEQYF.